This record looks at one T cell receptor beta chain sequence and its context. Its antigen is unidentified. Over 18 months, lack of ophthalmopathy progression marked Graves' hyperthyroidism as stable. Among the patients, aged 18 to 65, hyperthyroidism was newly diagnosed and had lasted under 2 months. RNA transcripts served as the template for amplifying TCR beta CDR3 regions. RT-PCR in the first round (using the HTBI primer set) targeted the TCR CDR3. TCRdb re-analysed the multiplex PCR reads in MiXCR, keeping a single row per CDR3 protein. The sample holds some 350,000 distinct CDR3 sequences; 25% are singletons and the top ten take 73%. The data derive from a study of T cells in Graves' hyperthyroidism and ophthalmopathy. Study at large: Peripheral blood was collected at initial diagnosis, before any treatment. Study-wide findings and caveats: Most clonotypes that expanded in the thyroid above 0.001 also showed up in blood.

This TCR was recovered from a man in his forties or fifties with Graves' hyperthyroidism. Material: blood.

The CDR3 nucleotides read TGCAGTGCTAGAGATCATAGCGGGAGGAACGGGGATACGCAGTATTTT. Amino acids: CSARDHSGRNGDTQYF. The rearrangement joins TRBV20-1 to TRBJ2-3, with 10 bases aligning to TRBD2. V lost 0 bases to trimming and J lost 6 bases; unmatched junction nucleotides: 9. The CDR3 loop spans 16 amino acids. Per the germline V gene, CDR1 is DFQATT and CDR2 is SNEGSKA (reference sequence).